Detailed here is one T cell receptor (beta chain). The antigen is undetermined. The junction and the germline gene differ at one end; a read error may be behind it. This CDR3 is 13 amino acids long. CDR1 MNHEY and CDR2 SVGAGI come from the germline V gene. The data were taken from a study of tumor-infiltrating lymphocytes in primary liver carcinoma. Overall study: Sequencing of the samples generated roughly 3.65 to 7.5 million productive TCRbeta reads, with similar yields across tissue types. General study findings and limits: Tumor samples exhibited a significantly greater top-250-clone fraction than blood samples (p = 0.039). Reduced overlap was seen in tumor-adjacent and tumor-blood pairs versus tumor region pairs.

With a constant-region primer, TCR beta cDNA was made from 450 to 650 ng of total RNA. Amplification in three nested multiplex PCR rounds with slightly modified ARM-PCR gave rise to TCR beta libraries. A C-beta reverse primer and TRBV1-TRBV30 forward primers served in each of the first two PCR rounds, at 9 to 10 cycles apiece. TCRdb re-called the multiplex PCR reads through MiXCR, storing one row per CDR3 protein. The sample records under 130,000 distinct CDR3 sequences, roughly four fifths being singletons. Each 20-30 mg portion of unsorted bulk tissue served as the source for co-extraction of RNA and DNA.

This receptor was obtained from a man in his forties with primary liver carcinoma and hepatitis B virus infection. The source material was liver tumor tissue from sampling region 3. Subset given: tumor region T3, left-lateral pole. The V gene is TRBV6-5, the J gene TRBJ1-2; D is undetermined. The CDR3 nucleotides read TGTGCCAGCAGTTACGGAAGTAATTATGACTACACCTTC. This sequence encodes CASSYGSNYDYTF.